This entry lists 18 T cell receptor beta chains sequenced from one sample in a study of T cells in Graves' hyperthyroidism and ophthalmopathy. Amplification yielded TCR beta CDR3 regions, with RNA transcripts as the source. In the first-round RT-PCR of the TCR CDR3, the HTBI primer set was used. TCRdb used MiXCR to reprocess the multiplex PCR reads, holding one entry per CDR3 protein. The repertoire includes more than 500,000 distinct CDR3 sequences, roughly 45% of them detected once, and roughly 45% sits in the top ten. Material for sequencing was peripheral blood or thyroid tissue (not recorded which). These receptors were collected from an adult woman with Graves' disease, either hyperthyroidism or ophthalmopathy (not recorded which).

The chain's CDR3 is CSAREGGRQETQYF. As DNA, the CDR3 is TGCAGTGCTAGAGAGGGGGGGCGGCAAGAGACCCAGTACTTC. The rearrangement uses TRBV20-1 and TRBJ2-5, with a possible D match to TRBD2 (7 bases). The germline gives CDR1 DFQATT, CDR2 SNEGSKA (reference sequence). Deletions cut 0 bases from V and 2 bases from J, with 10 bases between. The CDR3 extends over 14 amino acids.

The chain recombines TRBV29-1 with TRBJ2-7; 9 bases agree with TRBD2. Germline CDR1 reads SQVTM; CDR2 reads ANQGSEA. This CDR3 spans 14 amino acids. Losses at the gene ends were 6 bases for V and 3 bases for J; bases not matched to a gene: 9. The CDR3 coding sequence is TGCAGCGTAGGGACTAGCAGTCGCGACTACGAGCAGTACTTC. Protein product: CSVGTSSRDYEQYF.

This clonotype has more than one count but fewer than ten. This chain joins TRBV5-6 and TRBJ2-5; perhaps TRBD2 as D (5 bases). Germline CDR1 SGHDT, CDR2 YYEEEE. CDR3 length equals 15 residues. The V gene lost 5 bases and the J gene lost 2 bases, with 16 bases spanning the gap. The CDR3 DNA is TGTGCCAGCAGTTTATCCCCCTCGGGGCAAGAGACCCAGTACTTC. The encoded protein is CASSLSPSGQETQYF.

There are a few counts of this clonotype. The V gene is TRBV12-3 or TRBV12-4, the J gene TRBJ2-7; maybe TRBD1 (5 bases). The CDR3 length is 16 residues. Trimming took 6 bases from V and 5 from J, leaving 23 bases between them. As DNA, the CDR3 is TGTGCCAGCAGCCAAAGAAGGGGAATCCAGGGCAACGAGCAGTACTTC. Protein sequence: CASSQRRGIQGNEQYF.

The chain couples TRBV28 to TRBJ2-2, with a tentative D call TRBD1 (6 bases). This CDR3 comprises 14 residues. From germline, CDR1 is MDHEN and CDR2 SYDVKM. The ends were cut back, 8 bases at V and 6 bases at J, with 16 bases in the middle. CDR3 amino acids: CASHRELGAGELFF. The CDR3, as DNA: TGTGCCAGCCACAGGGAATTGGGCGCCGGGGAGCTGTTTTTT.

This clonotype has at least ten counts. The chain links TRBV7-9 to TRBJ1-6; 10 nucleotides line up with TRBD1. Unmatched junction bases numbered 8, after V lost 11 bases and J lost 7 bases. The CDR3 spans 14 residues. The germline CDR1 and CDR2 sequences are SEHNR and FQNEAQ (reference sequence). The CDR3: CAATGTGENSPLHF. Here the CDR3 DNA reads TGTGCCGCGACCGGGACAGGGGAAAATTCACCCCTCCACTTT.

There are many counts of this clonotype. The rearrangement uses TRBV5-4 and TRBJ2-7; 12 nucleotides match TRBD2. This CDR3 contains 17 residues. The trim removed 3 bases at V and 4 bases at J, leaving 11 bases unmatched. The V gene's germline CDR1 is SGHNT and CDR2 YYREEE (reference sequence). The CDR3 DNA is TGTGCCAGCAGCTCAAGACTAGCGGGAGTTCGGGGTTACGAGCAGTACTTC. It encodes CASSSRLAGVRGYEQYF.

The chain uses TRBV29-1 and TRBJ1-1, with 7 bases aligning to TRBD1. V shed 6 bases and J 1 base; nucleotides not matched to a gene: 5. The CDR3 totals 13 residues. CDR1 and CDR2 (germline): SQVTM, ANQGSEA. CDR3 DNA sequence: TGCAGCGTGAAACAGGGGCAGAACACTGAAGCTTTCTTT. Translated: CSVKQGQNTEAFF.

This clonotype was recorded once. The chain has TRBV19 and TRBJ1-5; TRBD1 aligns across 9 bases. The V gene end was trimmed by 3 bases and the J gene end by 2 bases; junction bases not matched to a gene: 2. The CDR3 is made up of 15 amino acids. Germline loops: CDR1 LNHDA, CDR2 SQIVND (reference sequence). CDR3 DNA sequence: TGTGCCAGTAGTATCCGGACAGGGGGCAATCAGCCCCAGCATTTT. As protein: CASSIRTGGNQPQHF.

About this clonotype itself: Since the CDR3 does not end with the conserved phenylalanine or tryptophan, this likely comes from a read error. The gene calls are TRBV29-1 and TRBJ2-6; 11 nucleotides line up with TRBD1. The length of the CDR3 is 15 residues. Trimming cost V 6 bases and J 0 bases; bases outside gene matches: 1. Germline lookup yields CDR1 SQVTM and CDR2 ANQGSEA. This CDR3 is CSVGTGGSGANVLTL. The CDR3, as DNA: TGCAGCGTGGGGACAGGGGGCTCTGGGGCCAACGTCCTGACTTTG.

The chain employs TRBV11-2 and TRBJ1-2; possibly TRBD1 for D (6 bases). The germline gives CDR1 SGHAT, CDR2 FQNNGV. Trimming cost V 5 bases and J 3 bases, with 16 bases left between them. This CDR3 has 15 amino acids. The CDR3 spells CASSQDSPGDYGYTF. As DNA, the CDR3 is TGTGCCAGCAGCCAGGACAGTCCTGGGGACTATGGCTACACCTTC.

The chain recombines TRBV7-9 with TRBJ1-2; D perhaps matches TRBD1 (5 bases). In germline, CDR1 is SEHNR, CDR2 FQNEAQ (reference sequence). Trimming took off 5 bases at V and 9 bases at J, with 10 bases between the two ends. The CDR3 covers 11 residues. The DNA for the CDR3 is TGTGCCAGCAGCCCTTCAGGGAGCTACACCTTC. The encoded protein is CASSPSGSYTF. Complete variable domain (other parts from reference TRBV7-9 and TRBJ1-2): DTGVSQNPRHKITKRGQNVTFRCDPISEHNRLYWYRQTLGQGPEFLTYFQNEAQLEKSRLLSDRFSAERPKGSFSTLEIQRTEQGDSAMYLCASSPSGSYTFGSGTRLTVV.

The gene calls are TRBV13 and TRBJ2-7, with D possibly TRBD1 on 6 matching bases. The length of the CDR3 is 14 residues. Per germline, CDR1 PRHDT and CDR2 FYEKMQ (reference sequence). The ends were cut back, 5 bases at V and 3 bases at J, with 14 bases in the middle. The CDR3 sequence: CASSLGQMSYEQYF. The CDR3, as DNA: TGTGCCAGCAGCCTTGGACAGATGAGCTACGAGCAGTACTTC.

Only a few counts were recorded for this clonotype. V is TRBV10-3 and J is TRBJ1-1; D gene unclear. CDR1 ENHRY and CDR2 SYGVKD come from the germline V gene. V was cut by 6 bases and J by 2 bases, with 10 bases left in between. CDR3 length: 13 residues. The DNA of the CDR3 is TGTGCCATCAGACCTACAGACAACACTGAAGCTTTCTTT. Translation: CAIRPTDNTEAFF.

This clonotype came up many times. Written as DNA, the CDR3 is TGTGCCAGCAGCTTAAGCGGGAGCCAAGAGACCCAGTACTTC. Its translation: CASSLSGSQETQYF. The rearrangement joins TRBV7-9 to TRBJ2-5; 8 bases align to TRBD2. Trimming at V came to 2 bases and at J to 1 base, leaving 0 bases not matched to a gene. The germline V gene has CDR1 SEHNR and CDR2 FQNEAQ (reference sequence). The CDR3 length is 14 residues.

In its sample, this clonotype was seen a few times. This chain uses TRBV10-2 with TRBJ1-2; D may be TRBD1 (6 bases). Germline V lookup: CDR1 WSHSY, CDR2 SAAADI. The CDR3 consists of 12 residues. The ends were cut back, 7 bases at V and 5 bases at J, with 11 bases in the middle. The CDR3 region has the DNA TGCGCCAGCACTACAGGGTTGTATGGCTACACCTTC. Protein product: CASTTGLYGYTF.

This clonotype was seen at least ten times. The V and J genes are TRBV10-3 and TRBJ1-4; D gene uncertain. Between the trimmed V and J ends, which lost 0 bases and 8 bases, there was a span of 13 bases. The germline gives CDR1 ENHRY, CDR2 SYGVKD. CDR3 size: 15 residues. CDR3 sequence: CAISESRQAGEKLFF. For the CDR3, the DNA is TGTGCCATCAGTGAGTCGAGGCAGGCGGGGGAAAAACTGTTTTTT.

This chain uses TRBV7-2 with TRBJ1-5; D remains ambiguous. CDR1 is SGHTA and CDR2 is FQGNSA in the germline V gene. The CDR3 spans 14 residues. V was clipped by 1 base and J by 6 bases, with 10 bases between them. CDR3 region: CASSLGWGPQPQHF. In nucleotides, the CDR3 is TGTGCCAGCAGCTTAGGCTGGGGTCCTCAGCCCCAGCATTTT.